The T cell receptor beta chain described here comes from a study of blood T cells in healthy people across ages. PCR was performed a second time for roughly 7 to 12 cycles using a sample-barcoded 5' primer and a J-beta primer mix. Using its own MiXCR run on the 5' RACE reads, TCRdb lists one record per CDR3 protein. In the table there are more than 1.4 million distinct CDR3 sequences, 42% of which are singletons. This CDR3 is 12 amino acids long. Germline CDR1 MNHEY, CDR2 SMNVEV (reference sequence). With 6 bases removed from V and 7 bases from J, the gap between germline ends came to 10 bases. This TCR was sampled from a woman between 18 and 30 years old in good health. The V call is TRBV27, the J call TRBJ2-1, with D possibly TRBD2 on 6 matching bases. The source material was blood. This chain's CDR3 is CASRRLVNEQFF. The CDR3 DNA follows: TGTGCCAGCAGACGACTAGTGAATGAGCAGTTCTTC.